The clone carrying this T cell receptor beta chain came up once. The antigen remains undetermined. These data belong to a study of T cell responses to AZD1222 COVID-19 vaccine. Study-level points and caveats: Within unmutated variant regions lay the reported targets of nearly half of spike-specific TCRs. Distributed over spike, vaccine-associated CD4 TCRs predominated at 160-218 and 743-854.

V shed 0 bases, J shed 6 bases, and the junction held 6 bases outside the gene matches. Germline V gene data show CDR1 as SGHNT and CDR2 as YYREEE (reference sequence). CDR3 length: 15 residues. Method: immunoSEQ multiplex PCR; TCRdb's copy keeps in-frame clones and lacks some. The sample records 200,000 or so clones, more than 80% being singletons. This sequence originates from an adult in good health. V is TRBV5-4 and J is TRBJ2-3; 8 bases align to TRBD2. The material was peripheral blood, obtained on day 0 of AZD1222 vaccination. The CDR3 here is CASSLGGGMRDTQYF. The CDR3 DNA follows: TGTGCCAGCAGCTTGGGCGGGGGGATGCGGGATACGCAGTATTTT. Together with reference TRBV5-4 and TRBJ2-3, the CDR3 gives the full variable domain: ETGVTQSPTHLIKTRGQQVTLRCSSQSGHNTVSWYQQALGQGPQFIFQYYREEENGRGNFPPRFSGLQFPNYSSELNVNALELDDSALYLCASSLGGGMRDTQYFGPGTRLTVL.